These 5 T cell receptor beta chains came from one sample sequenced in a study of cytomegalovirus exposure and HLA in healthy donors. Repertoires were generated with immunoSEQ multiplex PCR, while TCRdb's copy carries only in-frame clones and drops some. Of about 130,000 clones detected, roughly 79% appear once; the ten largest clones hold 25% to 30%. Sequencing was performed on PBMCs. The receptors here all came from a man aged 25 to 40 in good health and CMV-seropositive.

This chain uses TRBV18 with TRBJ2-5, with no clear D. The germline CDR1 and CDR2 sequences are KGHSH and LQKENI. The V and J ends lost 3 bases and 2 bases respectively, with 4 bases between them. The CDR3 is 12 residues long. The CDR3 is CASSPQQETQYF. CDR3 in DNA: TGTGCCAGCTCACCGCAGCAAGAGACCCAGTACTTC.

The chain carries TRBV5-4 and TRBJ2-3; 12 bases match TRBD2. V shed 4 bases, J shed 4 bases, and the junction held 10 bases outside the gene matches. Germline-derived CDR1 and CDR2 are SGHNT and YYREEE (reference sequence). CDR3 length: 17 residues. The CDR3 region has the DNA TGTGCCAGCAGCCCCGGGGCGACTAGCGGGGGCGCAGATACGCAGTATTTT. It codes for CASSPGATSGGADTQYF.

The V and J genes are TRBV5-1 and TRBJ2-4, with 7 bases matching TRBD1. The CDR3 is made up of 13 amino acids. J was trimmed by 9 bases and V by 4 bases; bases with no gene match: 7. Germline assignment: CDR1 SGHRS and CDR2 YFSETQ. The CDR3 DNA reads TGCGCCAGCAGCCCCACGACAGGGAGCATTCAGTACTTC. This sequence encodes CASSPTTGSIQYF.

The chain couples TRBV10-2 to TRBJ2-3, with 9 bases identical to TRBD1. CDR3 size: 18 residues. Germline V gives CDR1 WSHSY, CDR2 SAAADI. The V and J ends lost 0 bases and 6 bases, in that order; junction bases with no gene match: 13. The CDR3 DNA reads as TGCGCCAGCAGTGAGTCCTTTACTCGACAGGGGGTGATTGATACGCAGTATTTT. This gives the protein CASSESFTRQGVIDTQYF.

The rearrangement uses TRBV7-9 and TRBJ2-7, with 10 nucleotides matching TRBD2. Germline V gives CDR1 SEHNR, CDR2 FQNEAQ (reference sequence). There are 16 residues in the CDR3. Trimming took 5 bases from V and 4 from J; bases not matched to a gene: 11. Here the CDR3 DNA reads TGTGCCAGCAGCCGGGGGTCGGGGACTAGCGCATACGAGCAGTACTTC. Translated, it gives CASSRGSGTSAYEQYF.